The subject of this entry is one T cell receptor beta chain. PCR amplification relied on 60 Vbeta primers (plus 13 Jbeta primers). Sequencing used immunoSEQ multiplex PCR; TCRdb keeps in-frame clones, though not all of them. The table records approximately 110,000 clones, approximately 82% of them present only once. These data belong to a study of cytomegalovirus exposure and HLA in healthy donors. V lost 6 bases and J lost 3, with 15 bases in between. The CDR3 is 15 amino acids. The germline V gene encodes CDR1 LNHDA and CDR2 SQIVND (reference sequence). The sequence was collected from a man in his forties in good health and CMV-seropositive. The chain links TRBV19 to TRBJ1-5; D unresolved. Sequences were obtained from PBMCs. CDR3 protein: CASSLLTRANQPQHF. CDR3 nucleotides: TGTGCCAGTAGCCTCCTTACGAGAGCCAATCAGCCCCAGCATTTT. Combining the CDR3 with reference TRBV19 and TRBJ1-5 gives the whole variable domain DGGITQSPKYLFRKEGQNVTLSCEQNLNHDAMYWYRQDPGQGLRLIYYSQIVNDFQKGDIAEGYSVSREKKESFPLTVTSAQKNPTAFYLCASSLLTRANQPQHFGDGTRLSIL.